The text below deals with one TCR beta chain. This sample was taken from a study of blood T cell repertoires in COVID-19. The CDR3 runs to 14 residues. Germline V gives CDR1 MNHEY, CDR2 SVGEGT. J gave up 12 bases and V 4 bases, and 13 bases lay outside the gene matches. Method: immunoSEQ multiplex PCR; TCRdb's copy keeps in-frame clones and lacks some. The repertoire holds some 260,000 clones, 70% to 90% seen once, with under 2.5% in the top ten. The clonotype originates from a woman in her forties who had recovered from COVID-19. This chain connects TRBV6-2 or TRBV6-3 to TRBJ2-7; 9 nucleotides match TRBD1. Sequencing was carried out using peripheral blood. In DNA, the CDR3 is TGTGCCAGCAGTTCCGCTCCGGGACAGGGACATAGGTACTTC. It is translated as CASSSAPGQGHRYF.